The entry below describes one TCR beta chain. The antigen is undetermined. This CDR3 has 15 residues. Germline CDR1 reads SGHRS; CDR2 reads YFSETQ. V was pared by 4 bases and J by 2 bases, with 13 bases between. The sample comes from a study of cytomegalovirus exposure and HLA in healthy donors. Study observations and caveats: Most TCR sequences were uncommon, yet certain public TCRs appeared in many donors.

Use of 60 Vbeta and 13 Jbeta primers characterized the PCR. Profiling relied on immunoSEQ multiplex PCR, and the TCRdb table lists in-frame clones only, not all of them. In the table there are a few hundred thousand clones, around 80% of which are singletons. Sequencing used PBMCs. The chain recombines TRBV5-1 with TRBJ1-3; no reliable D call. The clonotype originates from a woman aged 55 to 70 in good health and CMV-seropositive. As DNA, the CDR3 is TGCGCCAGCAGCCCCTCCGGCGGGACTGGAAACACCATATATTTT. This codes for CASSPSGGTGNTIYF.